These 7 T cell receptor beta chains came from one sample sequenced in a study of T cell responses to AZD1222 COVID-19 vaccine. Only in-frame clones appear in the TCRdb table, and some are missing; sequencing was by immunoSEQ multiplex PCR. The table has under 200,000 clones, roughly 94% seen once. This specimen consisted of peripheral blood, obtained on day 0 of AZD1222 vaccination. These receptor sequences come from an adult in good health.

The V call is TRBV5-1, the J call TRBJ2-7, with a weak D call TRBD2 (5 bases). The V end was cut by 3 bases, the J end by 1 base, with 11 bases between. In germline, CDR1 is SGHRS, CDR2 YFSETQ. This CDR3 has 14 residues. The CDR3 region has the DNA TGCGCCAGCAGCTATCGGGATGGGTCCTACGAGCAGTACTTC. Amino acid sequence: CASSYRDGSYEQYF.

CDR3 sequence reads: CSARSQETQYF. The CDR3 bases are TGCAGTGCCAGATCCCAAGAGACCCAGTACTTC. V is TRBV20-1 and J is TRBJ2-5; no firm D call. Germline-derived CDR1 and CDR2 are DFQATT and SNEGSKA (reference sequence). Trimming removed 6 bases at V and 1 base at J, with 6 bases between. This CDR3 spans 11 amino acids.

The gene calls are TRBV6-5 and TRBJ2-2, with TRBD2 matching over 7 bases. The CDR3 extends over 14 amino acids. Germline trimming cut 8 bases from V and 3 bases from J; bases unmatched to any gene: 6. Per germline, CDR1 MNHEY and CDR2 SVGAGI. The CDR3 region is CASWRGTDTGELFF. DNA of the CDR3: TGTGCCAGCTGGCGGGGGACGGACACCGGGGAGCTGTTTTTT.

The rearrangement joins TRBV5-5 to TRBJ1-5; D remains ambiguous. The germline CDR1 and CDR2 sequences are SGHKS and YYEKEE (reference sequence). Trimming left V 2 bases short and J 0 bases short, with 3 bases between. The CDR3 spans 13 residues. The CDR3 loop reads CASSFTSNQPQHF. In DNA, the CDR3 is TGTGCCAGCAGCTTCACTAGCAATCAGCCCCAGCATTTT.

The chain has TRBV5-1 and TRBJ1-2, with 8 bases identical to TRBD1. The CDR3 runs to 14 residues. The V segment lost 5 bases and the J segment 8 bases; nucleotides outside the gene matches: 11. Looked up from germline, CDR1 is SGHRS and CDR2 is YFSETQ. CDR3 in DNA: TGCGCCAGCAGATCGACGACAGGGGAGGGCGGCTACACCTTC. It yields the protein CASRSTTGEGGYTF.

The rearrangement links TRBV28 to TRBJ1-1; possibly TRBD1 for D (6 bases). The CDR3 extends over 14 amino acids. Trimming stripped 6 bases from V and 5 bases from J, with 16 bases between. Germline V lookup: CDR1 MDHEN, CDR2 SYDVKM. The DNA for the CDR3 is TGTGCCAGCAGGGCCACAGGGCTGTGGACTGAAGCTTTCTTT. Protein product: CASRATGLWTEAFF.

The chain carries TRBV29-1 and TRBJ1-1; D not certain. Germline assignment: CDR1 SQVTM and CDR2 ANQGSEA. Deletions cut 6 bases from V and 1 base from J, with 15 bases between. CDR3 length: 14 amino acids. The CDR3 bases are TGCAGCGTGGTAGCTGACACCAGGAACACTGAAGCTTTCTTT. Encoded protein: CSVVADTRNTEAFF.